This T cell receptor beta chain comes out of a study of monozygotic twins with inflammatory bowel disease. Sampling involved one blood draw (roughly 2.5 ml) for every donor. Overall study findings and caveats: Twin concordance left repertoire similarity unchanged, with limited power a possible explanation for this lack of difference.

Of note for this clonotype: Its target is unknown.

The CDR3 totals 13 residues. CDR1 and CDR2 (germline): SEHNR, FQNEAQ (reference sequence). Each TCR library consumed about 4,000 ng of total RNA. A template switching step added UMIs, each with a 6-nucleotide sample barcode. TCRdb reanalyzed the 5' RACE reads and collapses them to one entry per CDR3 protein, without DNA. Its listing shows approximately 330,000 distinct CDR3 sequences. This clonotype was obtained from a human donor with ulcerative colitis or Crohn's disease, or a healthy co-twin of an affected twin (not recorded which). The chain links TRBV7-9 to TRBJ1-2. Sequenced material: blood. CDR3 sequence reads: CASSLSREDGYTF. The whole variable domain, remainder taken from reference TRBV7-9 and TRBJ1-2, is DTGVSQNPRHKITKRGQNVTFRCDPISEHNRLYWYRQTLGQGPEFLTYFQNEAQLEKSRLLSDRFSAERPKGSFSTLEIQRTEQGDSAMYLCASSLSREDGYTFGSGTRLTVV.